The subject of this entry is one T cell receptor (beta chain). This receptor's antigen is unknown. No much larger clonotype is one base removed from it; base qualities were not supplied. This record comes from a study of technical replicates of blood from four donors (dated 2017 in TCRdb). V ends up 2 bases short and J 2 bases short, with an unmatched junction base count of 1. From its cysteine to its phenylalanine, the CDR3 spans 14 amino acids. Of all the DNA, just the CDR3 is kept, 42 bases in frame from base 1. For CDR1 and CDR2, the germline V gene (reference sequence) lists SGHNT and YYREEE. The method was the immunoSEQ multiplex PCR assay. The immuneACCESS repertoire file appears here via TCRdb, limited to in-frame rearrangements. These files lack a portion of the clones; in checked studies, under half of the deficit traces to unresolved V genes, and the cause of the others is not known. For this sample the table gives 50,000 to 65,000 clones, of which approximately 92% were detected only once. 3.5% to 5% of the sample belongs to the ten largest clones.

This chain is built from TRBV5-4 and TRBJ2-3; the central 8 bases match TRBD2. Input material: PBMCs. This sequence originates from a human donor in good health. Some clones in this sample may be carry-over from other donors' samples. The DNA is as follows: TGTGCCAGCAGCTTTGGACTAGCCACAGATACGCAGTATTTT. This yields the protein CASSFGLATDTQYF. Supplemented by the reference TRBV5-4 and TRBJ2-3 proteins around the CDR3, the complete variable domain is ETGVTQSPTHLIKTRGQQVTLRCSSQSGHNTVSWYQQALGQGPQFIFQYYREEENGRGNFPPRFSGLQFPNYSSELNVNALELDDSALYLCASSFGLATDTQYFGPGTRLTVL.